The 27 T cell receptor beta chains below were found in one sample sequenced in a study of CD4 T cells in relation to SARS-CoV-2 and coronaviruses. No antigens are known for them. Unexposed donor CD4+ T cells date from 2011-2018, before the COVID-19 pandemic. After roughly ten days of culture, CD4+ T cells were isolated. Method: immunoSEQ multiplex PCR; TCRdb's copy keeps in-frame clones and lacks some. The sample yields tens of thousands of clones, about 80% seen once. Material: CD4+ T cells from PBMCs, cultured in vitro. These receptors were taken from a human donor in good health.

This clone was observed a few times. This chain links TRBV27 with TRBJ1-6; D is ambiguous. Germline CDR1 is MNHEY and CDR2 is SMNVEV (reference sequence). V was shortened by 3 bases and J by 6 bases, with 9 bases between the two germline ends. The CDR3 covers 14 residues. The CDR3 here is CASSFPTTNSPLHF. As DNA, the CDR3 is TGTGCCAGCAGTTTCCCGACAACTAATTCACCCCTCCACTTT.

This chain's CDR3 is CASSQDRGRSTEAFF. CDR3 nucleotides: TGTGCCAGCAGCCAAGATCGGGGAAGGAGCACTGAAGCTTTCTTT. This chain links TRBV3-1 (or the pseudogene TRBV3-2) with TRBJ1-1; D gene uncertain. The CDR3 has 15 residues. Germline-derived CDR1 and CDR2 are LGHDT and YNNKEL (reference sequence). The ends were cut back, 0 bases at V and 4 bases at J, with 12 bases in the middle.

This chain joins TRBV6-5 and TRBJ1-5; perhaps TRBD1 as D (6 bases). Germline assignment: CDR1 MNHEY and CDR2 SVGAGI. V was trimmed by 0 bases and J by 1 base, leaving 10 bases between them. This CDR3 has 16 residues. The chain's CDR3 is CASSYSFGGSNQPQHF. The CDR3 DNA reads as TGTGCCAGCAGTTACTCGTTTGGGGGCAGCAATCAGCCCCAGCATTTT.

The chain employs TRBV11-3 and TRBJ2-1; 9 bases agree with TRBD2. Germline CDR1 reads SGHNT; CDR2 reads YENEEA. The V and J ends lost 7 bases and 9 bases, in that order; junction bases with no gene match: 7. This CDR3 has 13 residues. In DNA, the CDR3 is TGTGCCAGCAAAAAGCGGGAGGACAGTGAGCAGTTCTTC. It is translated as CASKKREDSEQFF.

This clone has a single count. This chain links TRBV7-9 with TRBJ1-1, with no clear D. The CDR3 sequence is 15 residues long. V was pared by 5 bases and J by 2 bases, with 15 bases between. The germline V gene has CDR1 SEHNR and CDR2 FQNEAQ (reference sequence). The chain's CDR3 is CASSTRTPVNTEAFF. DNA for the CDR3: TGTGCCAGCAGCACACGGACTCCTGTCAACACTGAAGCTTTCTTT.

By proportion, this clone is medium-sized. This chain uses TRBV5-1 with TRBJ1-2; the D gene is possibly TRBD1 (5 bases). CDR1 is SGHRS and CDR2 is YFSETQ in the germline V gene. There are 13 residues in the CDR3. V was clipped by 4 bases and J by 5 bases, with 12 bases between them. The CDR3: CASSPLTGYGYTF. Here the CDR3 DNA reads TGCGCCAGCAGCCCACTAACAGGTTATGGCTACACCTTC.

J is TRBJ2-2 and V is TRBV19; tentatively, D is TRBD1 (6 bases). CDR1 is LNHDA, CDR2 SQIVND, per germline (reference sequence). This CDR3 comprises 13 residues. Deletions cut 6 bases from V and 1 base from J, with 6 bases between. The chain's CDR3 is CASRTGNTGELFF. CDR3 DNA: TGTGCCAGTAGGACAGGGAACACCGGGGAGCTGTTTTTT.

V gene TRBV5-1 combines with J gene TRBJ2-1, with D possibly being TRBD2 (5 bases). Trimming took off 4 bases at V and 2 bases at J, with 16 bases between the two ends. The CDR3 length is 16 residues. From germline, CDR1 is SGHRS and CDR2 YFSETQ. This CDR3 reads CASSKNIELAYNEQFF. The CDR3 DNA reads TGCGCCAGCAGCAAGAACATAGAACTAGCCTACAATGAGCAGTTCTTC.

The CDR3 reads CASRNPGRAYGYTF. The CDR3 region has the DNA TGTGCCAGCAGAAATCCCGGGAGGGCCTATGGCTACACCTTC. The rearrangement uses TRBV27 and TRBJ1-2; no reliable D call. V lost 6 bases to trimming and J lost 4 bases, with 15 bases between them. This CDR3 is built from 14 residues. CDR1 is MNHEY and CDR2 is SMNVEV in the germline V gene (reference sequence).

V usage is TRBV5-6 and J usage is TRBJ2-7; 8 bases match TRBD2. The germline V gene encodes CDR1 SGHDT and CDR2 YYEEEE. J lost 6 bases, V lost 7 bases, and 3 bases had no gene match. The CDR3 covers 11 residues. CDR3 protein: CASGTSIEQYF. CDR3 nucleotide sequence: TGTGCCAGCGGGACTAGTATCGAGCAGTACTTC.

This chain links TRBV27 with TRBJ2-5; D call uncertain. Germline CDR1 is MNHEY and CDR2 is SMNVEV (reference sequence). The CDR3 totals 12 residues. V was pared by 8 bases and J by 5 bases, with 12 bases between. In nucleotides, the CDR3 is TGTGCCAGCGCGCTAGTCCCCGAGACCCAGTACTTC. Amino acid sequence: CASALVPETQYF.

CDR3 nucleotide sequence: TGTGCCAGCAGCTTAGGACAGGTCACCGGGGAGCTGTTTTTT. Protein product: CASSLGQVTGELFF. The gene calls are TRBV7-7 and TRBJ2-2, with TRBD1 as a possible D gene (6 bases). The germline gives CDR1 SSHAT, CDR2 FNYEAQ (reference sequence). The CDR3 spans 14 residues. V lost 1 base and J lost 4, with 7 bases in between. Together with reference TRBV7-7 and TRBJ2-2, the CDR3 gives the full variable domain: GAGVSQSPRYKVTKRGQDVTLRCDPISSHATLYWYQQALGQGPEFLTYFNYEAQPDKSGLPSDRFSAERPEGSISTLTIQRTEQRDSAMYRCASSLGQVTGELFFGEGSRLTVL.

This clone appeared a few times. The V gene is TRBV20-1, the J gene TRBJ2-1; D perhaps matches TRBD2 (6 bases). The CDR3 covers 13 residues. V was cut by 3 bases and J by 6 bases, with 12 bases left in between. From germline, CDR1 is DFQATT and CDR2 SNEGSKA (reference sequence). The CDR3 DNA reads as TGCAGTGCTAGTGTCGGGAGCGGCAATGAGCAGTTCTTC. This codes for CSASVGSGNEQFF.

This clone was counted between two and nine times. This sequence joins TRBV27 and TRBJ2-3; D remains unclear. Germline V CDR1 and CDR2: MNHEY, SMNVEV (reference sequence). Trimming removed 5 bases at V and 1 base at J, with 10 bases between. This CDR3 spans 14 amino acids. For the CDR3, the DNA is TGTGCCAGCAGTAGGCTAGACCGCACAGATACGCAGTATTTT. Encoded protein: CASSRLDRTDTQYF.

The CDR3 here is CASSHSGGGDTEAFF. DNA of the CDR3: TGTGCCAGCAGCCACTCGGGAGGGGGAGACACTGAAGCTTTCTTT. V usage is TRBV7-9 and J usage is TRBJ1-1; D is possibly TRBD1 (6 bases). From germline, CDR1 is SEHNR and CDR2 FQNEAQ (reference sequence). The CDR3 covers 15 residues. Trimming took 5 bases from V and 3 from J, leaving 16 bases between them.

The chain links TRBV6-5 to TRBJ1-1; the match to TRBD1 covers 9 bases. The length of the CDR3 is 14 residues. V was pared by 7 bases and J by 2 bases, with 5 bases of the junction left unmatched. The germline CDR1 and CDR2 sequences are MNHEY and SVGAGI. For the CDR3, the DNA is TGTGCCAGCAATCCGACAGGGGGAAACACTGAAGCTTTCTTT. Residues: CASNPTGGNTEAFF.

CDR3 loop: CASSYGGTGDGEKLFF. CDR3 bases: TGTGCCAGCAGTTACGGAGGGACAGGAGATGGGGAAAAACTGTTTTTT. This sequence joins TRBV6-6 and TRBJ1-4, with 8 nucleotides matching TRBD1. This CDR3 is 16 amino acids long. Per germline, CDR1 MNHNY and CDR2 SVGAGI (reference sequence). The trim removed 2 bases at V and 8 bases at J, leaving 10 bases unmatched.

V is TRBV9 and J is TRBJ2-1, with a weak D call TRBD2 (6 bases). With 0 bases removed from V and 7 bases from J, the gap between germline ends came to 17 bases. The CDR3 is 16 amino acids. Germline V lookup: CDR1 SGDLS, CDR2 YYNGEE. In DNA, the CDR3 is TGTGCCAGCAGCGTAGTCGACGGGAGAAAGGGAAATGAGCAGTTCTTC. Its translation is CASSVVDGRKGNEQFF.

The count of this clone is one. J is TRBJ2-3 and V is TRBV12-3 or TRBV12-4; no reliable D call. Trimming pared 4 bases from V and 4 bases from J, leaving 6 bases between. The CDR3 has 12 amino acids. CDR3 residues: CASSSTPDTQYF. The CDR3 region has the DNA TGTGCCAGCAGTTCAACCCCAGATACGCAGTATTTT.

This clone was counted a few times. The chain employs TRBV7-9 and TRBJ1-1, with D tentatively TRBD1 (6 bases). The ends were cut back, 6 bases at V and 4 bases at J, with 18 bases in the middle. The CDR3 is 15 amino acids. Germline V gene data show CDR1 as SEHNR and CDR2 as FQNEAQ (reference sequence). DNA of the CDR3: TGTGCCAGCAGACAGAATCAACAGGGTTCCACTGAAGCTTTCTTT. The encoded protein is CASRQNQQGSTEAFF.

This sequence joins TRBV19 and TRBJ2-1, with 15 positions matching TRBD2. The CDR3 is 16 residues long. The V gene's germline CDR1 is LNHDA and CDR2 SQIVND (reference sequence). J lost 8 bases, V lost 4 bases, and 6 bases had no gene match. The CDR3 is CASSSLGLAGGHEQFF. CDR3 DNA sequence: TGTGCCAGTAGTAGCCTGGGACTAGCGGGAGGTCATGAGCAGTTCTTC.

This chain uses TRBV30 with TRBJ1-2; 9 bases match TRBD1. There are 14 residues in the CDR3. Germline CDR1 is GTSNPN and CDR2 is SVGIG (reference sequence). V shed 3 bases, J shed 7 bases, and the junction held 9 bases outside the gene matches. The CDR3 region is CAWSLDRGDSGYTF. The CDR3 DNA reads TGTGCCTGGAGCCTTGACAGGGGGGATAGTGGCTACACCTTC.

This clone was seen only a few times. This chain joins TRBV2 and TRBJ2-7; 7 bases fit TRBD1. The CDR3 is made up of 13 amino acids. Germline V lookup: CDR1 SNHLY, CDR2 FYNNEI. The ends lost 11 bases at V and 3 bases at J; junction bases unmatched: 10. In DNA form, the CDR3 reads TGTGCCGGCACGGGACAGAAAAACTACGAGCAGTACTTC. It specifies CAGTGQKNYEQYF.

The table lists this clone with a few counts. The CDR3 nucleotides are TGTGCCAGCAGATGGACAGGGAGGGGTAATTCACCCCTCCACTTT. Amino acid sequence: CASRWTGRGNSPLHF. The chain recombines TRBV5-8 with TRBJ1-6, with 8 bases that match TRBD1. This CDR3 is built from 15 residues. Germline trimming cut 5 bases from V and 6 bases from J; bases unmatched to any gene: 7. CDR1 SGHTS and CDR2 YDEGEE come from the germline V gene.

For the CDR3, the DNA is TGCGCCAGCAGTGAGTCGTCACAAAATCAGCCCCAGCATTTT. Amino acid sequence: CASSESSQNQPQHF. The rearrangement links TRBV10-2 to TRBJ1-5, with unresolved D. The V gene's germline CDR1 is WSHSY and CDR2 SAAADI. This CDR3 is built from 14 residues. V was trimmed by 0 bases and J by 4 bases, leaving 7 bases between them.

The CDR3 sequence is CASSQDLVSQPQHF. CDR3 nucleotide sequence: TGCGCCAGCAGCCAAGATTTGGTGAGTCAGCCCCAGCATTTT. The V call is TRBV4-1, the J call TRBJ1-5; D unclear. CDR1 MGHRA and CDR2 YSYEKL come from the germline V gene. The CDR3 totals 14 residues. V lost 0 bases and J lost 6, with 9 bases in between.

This chain connects TRBV5-1 to TRBJ2-7, with 9 bases fitting TRBD1. Germline CDR1 SGHRS, CDR2 YFSETQ. The V segment lost 5 bases and the J segment 0 bases; nucleotides outside the gene matches: 6. The CDR3 spans 15 residues. The CDR3 sequence is CASREGQGLSYEQYF. DNA for the CDR3: TGCGCCAGCAGGGAGGGACAGGGCCTCTCCTACGAGCAGTACTTC. The complete variable domain, with remaining parts taken from reference TRBV5-1 and TRBJ2-7, reads KAGVTQTPRYLIKTRGQQVTLSCSPISGHRSVSWYQQTPGQGLQFLFEYFSETQRNKGNFPGRFSGRQFSNSRSEMNVSTLELGDSALYLCASREGQGLSYEQYFGPGTRLTVT.